Sequencing of this TCR beta chain was carried out in a study of T cells in Graves' hyperthyroidism and ophthalmopathy. The CDR3 runs to 17 residues. V trimming: 3 bases; J trimming: 5 bases; junction bases outside the gene matches: 13. Germline V gene data show CDR1 as DFQATT and CDR2 as SNEGSKA (reference sequence). Clinical symptoms, serum thyroxine, TRAb, thyroid ultrasound and orbital computed tomography established diagnosis. Amplification of TCR beta CDR3 regions used RNA as the template. Researchers ran a first-round RT-PCR on the TCR CDR3 using the HTBI primer set. Each CDR3 protein is one row after TCRdb ran MiXCR on the multiplex PCR reads. There are about 740,000 distinct CDR3 sequences in the sample; 14% occur only once, and 9.5% to 13% lies in the top ten. This clonotype has at least ten counts.

Source material: blood. The receptor was derived from a young woman with Graves' hyperthyroidism. The J gene is TRBJ2-5, the V gene TRBV20-1; TRBD2 agrees at 12 bases. The CDR3 protein is CSASGEASGRGSETQYF. The CDR3 DNA reads TGCAGTGCTAGCGGAGAGGCTAGCGGGAGGGGGAGCGAGACCCAGTACTTC.